This T cell receptor (beta chain) was obtained from a study of PD-1 blockade in classical Hodgkin lymphoma. This CDR3 contains 13 residues. CDR1 and CDR2 (germline): SNHLY, FYNNEI. Trimming took off 7 bases at V and 3 bases at J, with 9 bases between the two ends. No patient escaped relapse after autologous stem cell transplantation, and brentuximab vedotin exposure varied. Generated by immunoSEQ multiplex PCR, the TCRdb table keeps only in-frame clones and is missing some. The sample gives over 50,000 clones, over 75% of which show up once; roughly 15% is in the top ten. Sequenced here: peripheral blood mononuclear cells (PBMCs), sampled at baseline. This clonotype was obtained from a human donor with classical Hodgkin lymphoma. V gene TRBV2 combines with J gene TRBJ2-2; D is undetermined. The CDR3 loop is CASIARYTGELFF. In DNA form, the CDR3 reads TGTGCCAGCATTGCCCGTTACACCGGGGAGCTGTTTTTT.